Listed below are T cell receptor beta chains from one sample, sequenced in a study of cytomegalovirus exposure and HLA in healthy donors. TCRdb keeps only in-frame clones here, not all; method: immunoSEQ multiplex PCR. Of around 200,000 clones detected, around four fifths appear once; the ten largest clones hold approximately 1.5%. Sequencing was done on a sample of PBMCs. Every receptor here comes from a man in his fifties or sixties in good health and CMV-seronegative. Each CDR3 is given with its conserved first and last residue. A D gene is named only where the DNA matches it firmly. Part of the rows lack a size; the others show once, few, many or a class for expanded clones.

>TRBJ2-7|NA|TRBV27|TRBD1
TGTGCCAGCACCCGATCAGGACAGGGAAGCTCCTACGAGCAGTACTTC
CASTRSGQGSSYEQYF
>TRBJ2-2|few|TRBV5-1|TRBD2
TGCGCCAGCAGAGTAGCGGGACCCACCGGGGAGCTGTTTTTT
CASRVAGPTGELFF
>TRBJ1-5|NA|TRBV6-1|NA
TGTGCCAGCAGTTTGCAGGGGAATCAGCCCCAGCATTTT
CASSLQGNQPQHF
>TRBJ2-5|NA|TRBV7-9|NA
TGTGCCAGCAGCTCCCCTATAAGGCGACTACAAGAGACCCAGTACTTC
CASSSPIRRLQETQYF
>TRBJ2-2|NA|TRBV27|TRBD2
TGTGCCTTACCGACCGGTAGCGGGAGTCGTCTGACCGGGGAGCTGTTTTTT
CALPTGSGSRLTGELFF
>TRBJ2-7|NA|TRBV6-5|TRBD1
TGTGCCAGCAGTTACCCCCGGACAGGGGGCTACGAGCAGTACTTC
CASSYPRTGGYEQYF
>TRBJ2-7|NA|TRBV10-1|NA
TGCGCCAGCAGGTACAGGGTATTGGGCGAGCAGTACTTC
CASRYRVLGEQYF
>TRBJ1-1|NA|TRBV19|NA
TGTGCCAGTGCGCCAGGGGAAAGATCGAACACTGAAGCTTTCTTT
CASAPGERSNTEAFF
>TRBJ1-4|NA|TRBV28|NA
TGTGCCACGGTGGAGGGACCTAATGAAAAACTGTTTTTT
CATVEGPNEKLFF
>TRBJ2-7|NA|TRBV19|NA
TGTGCCAGTAGTATAGGGCCGGGAGTAGCTTACGAGCAGTACTTC
CASSIGPGVAYEQYF
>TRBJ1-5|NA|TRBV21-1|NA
TGTGCCAGCAGCAAAGGGGACAGGGGGGGAGGTCAGCCCCAGCATTTT
CASSKGDRGGGQPQHF
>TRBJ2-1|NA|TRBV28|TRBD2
TGTGCCCTAGCGGGACGGCCTACCAATGAGCAGTTCTTC
CALAGRPTNEQFF
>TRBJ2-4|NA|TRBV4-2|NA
TGTGCCAGCAGCCAAGAAGGGGAACGTTCCAAAAACATTCAGTACTTC
CASSQEGERSKNIQYF
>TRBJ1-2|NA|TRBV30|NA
TGTGCCTGGAGTTCCCAGACAGCCTACTATGGCTACACCTTC
CAWSSQTAYYGYTF
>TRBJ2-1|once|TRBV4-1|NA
TGCGCCAGCAGCCAAGTAGATATAGTTACCTACAATGAGCAGTTCTTC
CASSQVDIVTYNEQFF
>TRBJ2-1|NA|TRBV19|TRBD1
TGTGCCAGTACCCGCCGACAGGGGGCTTACAATGAGCAGTTCTTC
CASTRRQGAYNEQFF
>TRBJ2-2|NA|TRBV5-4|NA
TGTGCCAGCAGCTTGGTCCGGGACACCGGGGAGCTGTTTTTT
CASSLVRDTGELFF
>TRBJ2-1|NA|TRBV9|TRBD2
TGTGCCAGCAGCGGCGGTGGGGGGGTCTACAATGAGCAGTTCTTC
CASSGGGGVYNEQFF
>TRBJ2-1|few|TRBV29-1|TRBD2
TGCAGCGTCCCCGGACTAGCGCACAATGAGCAGTTCTTC
CSVPGLAHNEQFF
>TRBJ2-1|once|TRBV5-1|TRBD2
TGCGCCAGCAGTTCGGATGGGACTAGCGGGAGTAATAGGTTCTTC
CASSSDGTSGSNRFF
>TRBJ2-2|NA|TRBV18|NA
TGTGCCAGCTCATCGCCGGGACAGAACACCGGGGAGCTGTTTTTT
CASSSPGQNTGELFF
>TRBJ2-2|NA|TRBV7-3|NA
TGTGCCAGCAGCTCGACTAGGGGGGGCGGGGAGCTGTTTTTT
CASSSTRGGGELFF